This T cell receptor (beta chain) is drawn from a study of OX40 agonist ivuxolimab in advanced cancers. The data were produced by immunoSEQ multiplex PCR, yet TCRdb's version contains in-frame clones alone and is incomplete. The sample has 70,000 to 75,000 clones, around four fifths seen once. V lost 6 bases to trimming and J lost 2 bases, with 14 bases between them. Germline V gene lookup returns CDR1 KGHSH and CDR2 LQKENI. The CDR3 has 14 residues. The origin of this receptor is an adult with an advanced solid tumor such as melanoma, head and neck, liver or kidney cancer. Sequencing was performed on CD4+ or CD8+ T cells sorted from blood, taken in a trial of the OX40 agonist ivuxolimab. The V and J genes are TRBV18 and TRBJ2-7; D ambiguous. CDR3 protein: CASSLDLGAYEQYV. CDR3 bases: TGTGCCAGCTCTCTCGACCTCGGAGCCTACGAGCAGTACGTC.